The entry below describes one T cell receptor beta chain. The sample originates from a study of blood T cell repertoires in COVID-19. Looking at the study overall: The United States, Italy and Spain were the sources of the acute and convalescent COVID-19 samples. T cells, B-cell-depleted T cells, or PBMCs provided the cDNA or gDNA that served as material.

In the original analysis: Amplification with reference gene primers provided the estimates of nucleated cell counts. Only in-frame clones appear in the TCRdb table, and some are missing; sequencing was by immunoSEQ multiplex PCR. V and J calls plus clone size are reproduced from that table; the DNA served to infer D and trimming. This table holds about 87,000 clones, roughly 75% found once. Germline CDR1 is LNHDA and CDR2 is SQIVND (reference sequence). The CDR3 spans 16 residues. V dropped 6 bases and J dropped 9; count of bases not matched to a gene: 12. Sequenced input: peripheral blood. This clonotype was sampled from a woman aged 45-65 years with acute or convalescent COVID-19. V and J are TRBV19 and TRBJ1-6; 9 bases match TRBD1. CDR3 sequence: CASRPITGDRVSPLHF. Here the CDR3 DNA reads TGTGCCAGTAGGCCCATCACTGGGGACAGGGTTTCACCCCTCCACTTT.